This T cell receptor (beta chain) was documented in a study of cytomegalovirus exposure and HLA in healthy donors. The PCR was carried out with 60 Vbeta primers and 13 Jbeta primers. Libraries were prepared by immunoSEQ multiplex PCR; TCRdb keeps only in-frame clonotypes and omits some of them. The data show about 190,000 clones, roughly 68% seen once. Germline V gene lookup returns CDR1 SGHKS and CDR2 YYEKEE (reference sequence). The CDR3 loop spans 15 amino acids. The V and J ends lost 2 bases and 6 bases respectively, with 17 bases between them. This clonotype was sampled from a young woman in good health and CMV-seronegative. V gene TRBV5-5 combines with J gene TRBJ1-2; D is possibly TRBD1 (5 bases). Sequenced input: PBMCs. CDR3 residues: CASSLSRARADGYTF. CDR3 bases: TGTGCCAGCAGCTTATCACGAGCCAGGGCCGATGGCTACACCTTC.